Listed here are 26 T cell receptor beta chains from one sample, sequenced in a study of cytomegalovirus exposure and HLA in healthy donors. This table comes from immunoSEQ multiplex PCR, and its TCRdb copy is limited to in-frame clones, with some not included. The sample includes more than 95,000 clones, about nine tenths of them seen just once. Sequenced input: PBMCs. These receptors all come from a woman aged 18-29 years in good health and CMV-seronegative.

Turning to this clone: Just one base apart from a much larger clone, this may be a read error. This chain uses TRBV19 with TRBJ1-5, with 8 bases identical to TRBD1. The V gene's germline CDR1 is LNHDA and CDR2 SQIVND (reference sequence). The length of the CDR3 is 15 residues. J gave up 1 base and V 5 bases, and 4 bases lay outside the gene matches. The CDR3: CASSVTGGSNQPQHF. The CDR3 DNA follows: TGTGCCAGTAGTGTAACAGGGGGGAGCAATCAGCCCCAGCATTTT.

J is TRBJ1-1 and V is TRBV25-1; D gene uncertain. Looked up from germline, CDR1 is MGHDK and CDR2 is SYGVNS. This CDR3 region has 12 residues. V lost 3 bases and J lost 6, with 8 bases in between. The CDR3 loop is CASSDPAAEAFF. The CDR3 nucleotides read TGTGCCAGCAGTGATCCGGCGGCTGAAGCTTTCTTT.

The rearrangement joins TRBV28 to TRBJ2-3, with TRBD2 matching 12 bases. In germline, CDR1 is MDHEN, CDR2 SYDVKM. J was trimmed by 6 bases and V by 3 bases; bases with no gene match: 1. The CDR3 is 14 amino acids. The CDR3 sequence is CASSFLAGGDTQYF. The CDR3 DNA is TGTGCCAGCAGTTTCCTAGCGGGAGGGGATACGCAGTATTTT.

The J gene is TRBJ2-7, the V gene TRBV11-1; TRBD2 might be the D (6 bases). CDR3 length: 15 residues. V gave up 1 base and J gave up 6 bases, with 16 bases separating them. Germline V CDR1 and CDR2: SGHAT, FQDESV (reference sequence). The CDR3 is CASSLGGRPPAEQYF. The CDR3 DNA is TGTGCCAGCAGCTTAGGAGGGAGGCCTCCGGCCGAGCAGTACTTC. The full variable domain, rest sourced from reference TRBV11-1 and TRBJ2-7, is EAEVAQSPRYKITEKSQAVAFWCDPISGHATLYWYRQILGQGPELLVQFQDESVVDDSQLPKDRFSAERLKGVDSTLKIQPAELGDSAMYLCASSLGGRPPAEQYFGPGTRLTVT.

This chain uses TRBV13 with TRBJ2-3; D unresolved. Trimming stripped 1 base from V and 7 bases from J, with 12 bases between. The CDR3 consists of 14 residues. The germline CDR1 and CDR2 sequences are PRHDT and FYEKMQ (reference sequence). The CDR3 nucleotides are TGTGCCAGCAGCTTAGATTCGGGTCCCCATACGCAGTATTTT. This gives the protein CASSLDSGPHTQYF.

The rearrangement uses TRBV10-3 and TRBJ2-1; TRBD1 matches 9 bases. This CDR3 has 14 amino acids. V shed 4 bases and J 8 bases; nucleotides not matched to a gene: 6. CDR1 ENHRY and CDR2 SYGVKD come from the germline V gene. DNA of the CDR3: TGTGCCATCAGTGGGGACAGGGCAGGCCATGAGCAGTTCTTC. This codes for CAISGDRAGHEQFF.

The rearrangement links TRBV18 to TRBJ2-7; tentative D call: TRBD2 (6 bases). V was trimmed by 2 bases and J by 4 bases, leaving 12 bases between them. The CDR3 loop spans 14 amino acids. Germline assignment: CDR1 KGHSH and CDR2 LQKENI. The CDR3: CASSPTSIGYEQYF. CDR3 coding DNA: TGTGCCAGCTCACCAACTAGCATCGGTTACGAGCAGTACTTC.

The chain uses TRBV7-4 and TRBJ2-7; 7 nucleotides agree with TRBD1. J gave up 2 bases and V 2 bases, and 12 bases lay outside the gene matches. The CDR3 consists of 17 residues. CDR1 is SGHVT, CDR2 SQSDAQ, per germline. CDR3 protein: CASSLLLSGQLPYEQYF. CDR3 sequence (DNA): TGTGCCAGCAGCTTACTGCTCTCGGGACAGCTTCCCTACGAGCAGTACTTC.

This clone occurred many times. The J gene is TRBJ2-1, the V gene TRBV6-4; TRBD2 agrees at 10 bases. The CDR3 length is 16 residues. Looked up from germline, CDR1 is MRHNA and CDR2 is SNTAGT. V was clipped by 2 bases and J by 1 base; unmatched bases: 2. The CDR3 is CASSDEREGSYNEQFF. CDR3 sequence (DNA): TGTGCCAGCAGTGACGAGCGGGAGGGGTCCTACAATGAGCAGTTCTTC.

This clone was seen a handful of times. The chain employs TRBV7-3 and TRBJ1-2, with D tentatively TRBD1 (6 bases). CDR3 length: 14 amino acids. Trimming took off 3 bases at V and 2 bases at J, with 10 bases between the two ends. Per germline, CDR1 SGHTA and CDR2 FQGTGA. CDR3 in DNA: TGTGCCAGCAGCTTGGGCAGGGGAAACTATGGCTACACCTTC. Its translation: CASSLGRGNYGYTF.

The V call is TRBV4-1, the J call TRBJ2-1; 12 positions agree with TRBD2. V lost 2 bases, J lost 7 bases, and 9 bases stayed unmatched. CDR1 and CDR2 (germline): MGHRA, YSYEKL. The CDR3 totals 17 residues. The CDR3 nucleotides read TGCGCCAGCAGCCAATACACCGGGACTAGCGGGTCTAATGAGCAGTTCTTC. Translated, it gives CASSQYTGTSGSNEQFF.

The chain carries TRBV13 and TRBJ2-7, with TRBD1 as a possible D gene (5 bases). Germline V gene data show CDR1 as PRHDT and CDR2 as FYEKMQ (reference sequence). Trimming removed 5 bases at V and 2 bases at J, with 16 bases between. The CDR3 has 15 amino acids. CDR3 sequence: CASSRLGEKPYEQYF. The CDR3 region has the DNA TGTGCCAGCAGCAGATTAGGGGAAAAACCCTACGAGCAGTACTTC.

J is TRBJ2-7 and V is TRBV7-6; 8 bases agree with TRBD1. There are 14 residues in the CDR3. The J segment lost 7 bases and the V segment lost 0 bases, leaving 5 bases of the junction unmatched. Germline lookup yields CDR1 SGHVS and CDR2 FNYEAQ. CDR3: CASSLAGQVGEQYF. In nucleotides, the CDR3 is TGTGCCAGCAGCTTAGCGGGACAGGTGGGAGAGCAGTACTTC. Variable domain in full (rest from reference TRBV7-6 and TRBJ2-7): GAGVSQSPRYKVTKRGQDVALRCDPISGHVSLYWYRQALGQGPEFLTYFNYEAQQDKSGLPNDRFSAERPEGSISTLTIQRTEQRDSAMYRCASSLAGQVGEQYFGPGTRLTVT.

The rearrangement joins TRBV28 to TRBJ1-2; D may be TRBD1 (5 bases). The germline CDR1 and CDR2 sequences are MDHEN and SYDVKM. Trimming removed 6 bases from V and 3 bases from J, with 14 bases in between. This CDR3 contains 14 residues. The CDR3 region has the DNA TGTGCCAGCAGCCCCCTCGGGGGGTACTATGGCTACACCTTC. Protein product: CASSPLGGYYGYTF.

This clone showed up just once. The chain has TRBV27 and TRBJ2-3; 7 bases line up with TRBD2. The germline gives CDR1 MNHEY, CDR2 SMNVEV (reference sequence). The CDR3 spans 13 residues. V gave up 6 bases and J gave up 2 bases; unmatched junction bases: 2. In DNA form, the CDR3 reads TGTGCCAGCAGACTAGCGTTCACAGATACGCAGTATTTT. Encoded protein: CASRLAFTDTQYF.

The chain carries TRBV19 and TRBJ1-5; D perhaps matches TRBD1 (5 bases). V lost 7 bases to trimming and J lost 6 bases, with 10 bases between them. CDR3 length equals 12 residues. CDR1 and CDR2 (germline): LNHDA, SQIVND (reference sequence). DNA of the CDR3: TGTGCCAGTACGGGGGGGAGTCAGCCCCAGCATTTT. Amino acids: CASTGGSQPQHF.

This clone was detected once. The V gene is TRBV5-1, the J gene TRBJ2-7; 9 bases map to TRBD1. The CDR3 contains 14 residues. The germline V gene has CDR1 SGHRS and CDR2 YFSETQ. Trimming cost V 4 bases and J 4 bases; bases outside gene matches: 6. CDR3 in amino acids: CASSPGTGRYEQYF. In nucleotides, the CDR3 is TGCGCCAGCAGCCCCGGGACAGGGAGGTACGAGCAGTACTTC. Supplemented by reference TRBV5-1 and TRBJ2-7, the full variable domain reads KAGVTQTPRYLIKTRGQQVTLSCSPISGHRSVSWYQQTPGQGLQFLFEYFSETQRNKGNFPGRFSGRQFSNSRSEMNVSTLELGDSALYLCASSPGTGRYEQYFGPGTRLTVT.

The rearrangement links TRBV7-9 to TRBJ2-1; 7 bases are shared with TRBD2. The V gene end was trimmed by 2 bases and the J gene end by 6 bases; junction bases not matched to a gene: 4. The CDR3 spans 14 residues. Per germline, CDR1 SEHNR and CDR2 FQNEAQ (reference sequence). The CDR3 protein is CASSLSGLVNEQFF. DNA of the CDR3: TGTGCCAGCAGCTTATCCGGACTAGTCAATGAGCAGTTCTTC.

The chain employs TRBV27 and TRBJ1-5, with TRBD1 matching 11 bases. This CDR3 spans 15 amino acids. J was trimmed by 6 bases and V by 6 bases; bases with no gene match: 7. Germline V gene sequence: CDR1 MNHEY, CDR2 SMNVEV (reference sequence). The CDR3 coding sequence is TGTGCCAGCAGCTATGGACAGGGGGCCGGTCAGCCCCAGCATTTT. It translates to CASSYGQGAGQPQHF.

V gene TRBV4-2 combines with J gene TRBJ2-2; 7 bases are a match to TRBD2. The trim removed 0 bases at V and 10 bases at J, leaving 8 bases unmatched. The CDR3 length is 15 residues. Looked up from germline, CDR1 is LGHNA and CDR2 is YNFKEQ. The CDR3 here is CASSQDWGEGLELFF. The CDR3 bases are TGTGCCAGCAGCCAAGATTGGGGGGAGGGCTTGGAGCTGTTTTTT.

The chain links TRBV29-1 to TRBJ2-7, with TRBD2 matching 7 bases. In germline, CDR1 is SQVTM, CDR2 ANQGSEA. V gave up 4 bases and J gave up 5 bases; unmatched junction bases: 8. The CDR3 has 13 amino acids. The CDR3 DNA sequence: TGCAGCGTTGGAATGGCGGGAGTAAACGAGCAGTACTTC. Translated, it gives CSVGMAGVNEQYF.

This clone was seen once. The chain has TRBV6-6 and TRBJ2-1; 7 bases are shared with TRBD2. V gave up 7 bases and J gave up 7 bases; unmatched junction bases: 13. Germline V lookup: CDR1 MNHNY, CDR2 SVGAGI (reference sequence). This CDR3 has 15 residues. CDR3 amino acids: CASTRLASAGNEQFF. The CDR3 DNA follows: TGTGCCAGCACCAGACTAGCCTCAGCGGGTAATGAGCAGTTCTTC.

The genes are TRBV2 and TRBJ2-5, with 9 bases lining up with TRBD1. The V segment lost 7 bases and the J segment 4 bases; nucleotides outside the gene matches: 7. The CDR3 contains 14 residues. The germline gives CDR1 SNHLY, CDR2 FYNNEI. The CDR3 protein is CASNYNRGRETQYF. DNA for the CDR3: TGTGCCAGCAACTATAACAGGGGGCGAGAGACCCAGTACTTC.

The chain uses TRBV4-2 and TRBJ2-7, with 8 bases that match TRBD2. Germline V lookup: CDR1 LGHNA, CDR2 YNFKEQ. CDR3 size: 14 residues. V lost 4 bases, J lost 5 bases, and 7 bases stayed unmatched. CDR3 DNA: TGTGCCAGCAGCCTAAGCGGGAGAACCAACGAGCAGTACTTC. Amino acids: CASSLSGRTNEQYF.

The chain has TRBV15 and TRBJ1-1, with 7 bases lining up with TRBD1. The CDR3 loop spans 18 amino acids. From germline, CDR1 is LNHNV and CDR2 YYDKDF (reference sequence). V shed 3 bases, J shed 3 bases, and the junction held 16 bases outside the gene matches. The CDR3 nucleotides are TGTGCCACCAGCAGGCGGGAAATAGGGGGCCCACGCGACACTGAAGCTTTCTTT. It specifies CATSRREIGGPRDTEAFF. The full variable domain, completed using reference TRBV15 and TRBJ1-1, is DAMVIQNPRYQVTQFGKPVTLSCSQTLNHNVMYWYQQKSSQAPKLLFHYYDKDFNNEADTPDNFQSRRPNTSFCFLDIRSPGLGDTAMYLCATSRREIGGPRDTEAFFGQGTRLTVV.

The J gene is TRBJ1-1, the V gene TRBV5-1; D is uncertain. This CDR3 has 14 amino acids. The V and J ends lost 3 bases and 4 bases respectively, with 13 bases between them. CDR1 SGHRS and CDR2 YFSETQ come from the germline V gene. Written as DNA, the CDR3 is TGCGCCAGCAGCTACAATCCAGATACCACTGAAGCTTTCTTT. Translated, it gives CASSYNPDTTEAFF.